The subject of this entry is one T cell receptor (beta chain). What it binds is not known. The sample comes from a study of T-cell memory formation after mild COVID-19. Study-wide background: Most TCR clusters belonged to a single donor. Findings of the study overall: Contracting clones from day 15 to 85 had balanced CD4/CD8; later expanders favoured CD4+. Cross-reactive memory seemingly joined, as some responding clones were found in pre-infection memory.

TCRdb reprocessed the 5' RACE reads via MiXCR and lists one record per CDR3 protein. The data hold hundreds of thousands of distinct CDR3 sequences, with more than 15% observed a single time. The V end lost 5 bases, the J end lost 1 base, and 11 bases lay between the germline ends. The CDR3 is 14 residues long. Germline assignment: CDR1 SEHNR and CDR2 FQNEAQ (reference sequence). This receptor was obtained from an adult woman who had mild COVID-19 (a few samples of this study predate the infection). Cell type and time point are not known. Sequencing was carried out using PBMCs or a T cell subset sorted from them (not recorded which). This chain connects TRBV7-9 to TRBJ2-5; D is possibly TRBD1 (6 bases). CDR3 in amino acids: CASSPPRGQETQYF. Here the CDR3 DNA reads TGTGCCAGCAGCCCCCCCAGGGGCCAAGAGACCCAGTACTTC.